What follows is one TCR beta chain and its context. The antigen is not known. The sample comes from a study of T cell responses to AZD1222 COVID-19 vaccine. Whole-study findings and limits: Spike was spanned by vaccine-associated CD4 TCRs, which were dominant at 160-218 and 743-854.

This table comes from immunoSEQ multiplex PCR, and its TCRdb copy is limited to in-frame clones, with some not included. The sample includes nearly 35,000 clones, about nine tenths of them seen just once. The ends were cut back, 1 base at V and 8 bases at J, with 14 bases in the middle. This CDR3 has 13 amino acids. Germline assignment: CDR1 GTSNPN and CDR2 SVGIG (reference sequence). Second-dose recipients at about 4 or about 12 weeks were treated as one pooled group. This sequence joins TRBV30 and TRBJ1-2, with a possible D match to TRBD1 (5 bases). Here the sequenced sample was peripheral blood, taken 28 days after the second AZD1222 dose. The TCR comes from an adult who received the AZD1222 COVID-19 vaccine. Here the CDR3 DNA reads TGTGCCTGGAGTGGACAGCCGCTGGGGGGCTACACCTTC. As protein: CAWSGQPLGGYTF.